These 16 T cell receptor beta chains originate from one sample sequenced in a study of shared clonotypes between healthy human individuals. The repertoire was sequenced with immunoSEQ multiplex PCR; TCRdb's copy has only in-frame clones and lacks some. The sample lists 1 million to 1.2 million clones, approximately 80% occurring once. Sequences were obtained from memory CD4+ T cells from PBMCs. Subset indicated: CD45RA-negative fraction. The receptors here all came from a man aged 18 to 30 in good health. Some clones in this sample may be carry-over from other donors' samples.

This clone has just a few counts. J is TRBJ1-5 and V is TRBV28; D is unresolved. Germline CDR1 is MDHEN and CDR2 is SYDVKM. Between the trimmed V and J ends, which lost 8 bases and 2 bases, there was a span of 7 bases. The CDR3 sequence is 12 residues long. CDR3 in DNA: TGTGCCAGCGGGGTAGGCAATCAGCCCCAGCATTTT. It yields the protein CASGVGNQPQHF. Supplemented by reference TRBV28 and TRBJ1-5, the full variable domain reads DVKVTQSSRYLVKRTGEKVFLECVQDMDHENMFWYRQDPGLGLRLIYFSYDVKMKEKGDIPEGYSVSREKKERFSLILESASTNQTSMYLCASGVGNQPQHFGDGTRLSIL.

The rearrangement links TRBV10-3 to TRBJ2-5, with 8 bases identical to TRBD2. The V segment lost 3 bases and the J segment 1 base; nucleotides outside the gene matches: 4. The length of the CDR3 is 15 residues. Germline assignment: CDR1 ENHRY and CDR2 SYGVKD. Here the CDR3 reads CAISDTSGFQETQYF. The CDR3 bases are TGTGCCATCAGTGACACTAGCGGATTCCAAGAGACCCAGTACTTC.

This clone appeared many times. The chain couples TRBV27 to TRBJ1-3, with D perhaps TRBD1 (5 bases). The CDR3 extends over 16 amino acids. CDR1 and CDR2 from the germline V gene are MNHEY and SMNVEV (reference sequence). Trimming removed 2 bases from V and 5 bases from J, with 16 bases in between. CDR3 nucleotide sequence: TGTGCCAGCAGTTTAAAGGTCCAGGGCGCCAGAAACACCATATATTTT. Amino acids: CASSLKVQGARNTIYF.

This clone has a handful of counts. This chain joins TRBV28 and TRBJ1-5; D not resolved. The germline V and J ends were trimmed by 6 bases and 5 bases, with 8 bases remaining between them. The CDR3 has 12 amino acids. The germline CDR1 and CDR2 sequences are MDHEN and SYDVKM. This CDR3 is CASSGSDQPQHF. The CDR3 DNA is TGTGCCAGCAGCGGGAGTGATCAGCCCCAGCATTTT.

This chain connects TRBV12-5 to TRBJ1-2, with TRBD1 matching 8 bases. The CDR3 spans 13 residues. V lost 1 base to trimming and J lost 5 bases; unmatched junction nucleotides: 0. CDR1 and CDR2 (germline): LGHNT, FRNRAP. The CDR3 is CASGLGQGYGYTF. The CDR3 bases are TGTGCTAGTGGTTTGGGACAGGGGTATGGCTACACCTTC.

V usage is TRBV28 and J usage is TRBJ2-3, with 7 bases fitting TRBD2. Trimming at V came to 3 bases and at J to 5 bases, leaving 8 bases not matched to a gene. This CDR3 has 15 amino acids. Germline CDR1 reads MDHEN; CDR2 reads SYDVKM. The CDR3 region is CASSLAGAREDTQYF. The CDR3 DNA reads TGTGCCAGCAGTTTGGCGGGAGCCCGGGAAGATACGCAGTATTTT. Drawing the rest from reference TRBV28 and TRBJ2-3, the complete variable domain is DVKVTQSSRYLVKRTGEKVFLECVQDMDHENMFWYRQDPGLGLRLIYFSYDVKMKEKGDIPEGYSVSREKKERFSLILESASTNQTSMYLCASSLAGAREDTQYFGPGTRLTVL.

In the case of this clone: The same CDR3 can be traced to other DNA sequences in this sample. The chain has TRBV5-1 and TRBJ2-5, with 12 bases matching TRBD1. CDR3 length equals 17 residues. The V gene's germline CDR1 is SGHRS and CDR2 YFSETQ. The V segment lost 4 bases and the J segment 2 bases; nucleotides outside the gene matches: 9. The CDR3 sequence: CASSPGTGGGRQETQYF. CDR3 DNA: TGCGCCAGCAGCCCAGGGACAGGGGGCGGTCGGCAAGAGACCCAGTACTTC.

The genes are TRBV2 and TRBJ2-1, with D unresolved. Germline V gives CDR1 SNHLY, CDR2 FYNNEI. This CDR3 contains 11 residues. The V end was cut by 5 bases, the J end by 8 bases, with 7 bases between. The CDR3: CASSTVYEQFF. The DNA of the CDR3 is TGTGCCAGCAGTACAGTCTATGAGCAGTTCTTC.

This clone has a handful of counts. This rearrangement joins TRBV10-3 to TRBJ1-2; perhaps TRBD1 as D (6 bases). This CDR3 has 12 residues. V shed 10 bases and J shed 4 bases, with 13 bases lying between them. Germline V lookup: CDR1 ENHRY, CDR2 SYGVKD. CDR3 DNA: TGTGCCACCATGAAACAGGGCTATGGCTACACCTTC. Encoded protein: CATMKQGYGYTF.

CDR3 sequence (DNA): TGTGCCAGCAGCTCCCGGACAGGAGCGTACACAGATACGCAGTATTTT. This encodes CASSSRTGAYTDTQYF. The rearrangement links TRBV7-3 to TRBJ2-3; 7 nucleotides agree with TRBD1. Germline V CDR1 and CDR2: SGHTA, FQGTGA. CDR3 length: 16 amino acids. The V segment lost 4 bases and the J segment 2 bases; nucleotides outside the gene matches: 9.

The chain uses TRBV28 and TRBJ2-7; D remains ambiguous. Germline V gene sequence: CDR1 MDHEN, CDR2 SYDVKM. This CDR3 is built from 15 residues. The V end was cut by 5 bases, the J end by 1 base, with 15 bases between. The CDR3 DNA reads as TGTGCCAGCAGTCCCCATTCCCAGGTATCCTACGAGCAGTACTTC. Encoded protein: CASSPHSQVSYEQYF.

The gene calls are TRBV27 and TRBJ1-5; TRBD1 is a possible D gene (5 bases). V was pared by 4 bases and J by 2 bases, with 18 bases between. The CDR3 loop spans 17 amino acids. Germline V gives CDR1 MNHEY, CDR2 SMNVEV (reference sequence). The CDR3 bases are TGTGCCAGCAGTTCGGGGGGTAGGACACTGCGCAATCAGCCCCAGCATTTT. Amino acid sequence: CASSSGGRTLRNQPQHF.

The V call is TRBV5-4, the J call TRBJ1-2; D remains unclear. The germline V and J ends were trimmed by 0 bases and 8 bases, with 11 bases remaining between them. The V gene's germline CDR1 is SGHNT and CDR2 YYREEE (reference sequence). The CDR3 loop spans 13 amino acids. CDR3 amino acids: CASSLGQAGGYTF. The CDR3 DNA reads TGTGCCAGCAGCTTGGGGCAGGCCGGCGGCTACACCTTC.

This clone was detected ten times or more. This chain joins TRBV18 and TRBJ2-1; no reliable D call. The CDR3 has 15 amino acids. The germline CDR1 and CDR2 sequences are KGHSH and LQKENI. With 0 bases removed from V and 4 bases from J, the gap between germline ends came to 10 bases. The CDR3 reads CASSPPQTSYNEQFF. CDR3 DNA sequence: TGTGCCAGCTCACCACCCCAGACTTCTTACAATGAGCAGTTCTTC.

The CDR3: CASSLRGAPVDTQYF. In nucleotides, the CDR3 is TGTGCCAGCAGTTTAAGGGGTGCCCCCGTCGATACGCAGTATTTT. J is TRBJ2-3 and V is TRBV28; D is perhaps TRBD1 (5 bases). CDR1 and CDR2 (germline): MDHEN, SYDVKM. Trimming removed 2 bases at V and 6 bases at J, with 15 bases between. CDR3 length: 15 amino acids.

The V gene is TRBV6-4, the J gene TRBJ2-6; 7 nucleotides match TRBD1. V was clipped by 6 bases and J by 3 bases; unmatched bases: 8. The CDR3 contains 16 residues. Per germline, CDR1 MRHNA and CDR2 SNTAGT. The CDR3 coding sequence is TGTGCCAGCAGAGACACAGGGGCGGGTGGGGCCAACGTCCTGACTTTC. This sequence encodes CASRDTGAGGANVLTF.